Below, 2 T cell receptor beta chains from the same sample are listed, as sequenced in a study of immune evolution from preneoplasia to lung adenocarcinoma. Some clones are missing from TCRdb's copy, which holds only in-frame ones; the method was immunoSEQ multiplex PCR. The table includes about 26,000 clones, less than 80% detected once. The sample consisted of FFPE invasive lung adenocarcinoma tissue. These receptors originate from a person between 55 and 70 years old with invasive lung adenocarcinoma. Some clones in this sample may be carry-over from other donors' samples.

V and J are TRBV30 and TRBJ2-2; TRBD2 agrees at 7 bases. V shed 2 bases, J shed 4 bases, and the junction held 4 bases outside the gene matches. Germline V gene lookup returns CDR1 GTSNPN and CDR2 SVGIG (reference sequence). CDR3 size: 14 residues. CDR3 nucleotides: TGTGCCTGGAGTCGACTAGCCATCACCGGGGAGCTGTTTTTT. It translates to CAWSRLAITGELFF.

The chain uses TRBV7-6 and TRBJ2-3; TRBD2 might be the D (5 bases). The CDR3 is 12 residues long. Germline V gene lookup returns CDR1 SGHVS and CDR2 FNYEAQ. V lost 5 bases, J lost 8 bases, and 11 bases lay in between. The CDR3 coding sequence is TGTGCCAGCAGCATAGAGGGTCGTACGCAGTATTTT. The encoded protein is CASSIEGRTQYF.